The T cell receptor (beta chain) described here comes from a study of OX40 agonist ivuxolimab in advanced cancers. On cycle 4 day 1 and cycle 7 day 1, as well as at baseline, blood was sampled. Data came from immunoSEQ multiplex PCR; TCRdb stores just in-frame clones and leaves some out. This table has under 95,000 clones, roughly 84% appearing once. The V gene end was trimmed by 6 bases and the J gene end by 5 bases; junction bases not matched to a gene: 7. The CDR3 is made up of 14 amino acids. The germline gives CDR1 MNHEY, CDR2 SVGAGI. The sample consisted of CD4+ or CD8+ T cells sorted from blood, taken in a trial of the OX40 agonist ivuxolimab. This sequence originates from an adult with an advanced solid tumor such as melanoma, head and neck, liver or kidney cancer. This sequence joins TRBV6-5 and TRBJ2-7, with TRBD1 matching 10 bases. The CDR3 is CASSSGGQGNEQYF. The DNA of the CDR3 is TGTGCCAGCAGCTCTGGGGGACAGGGGAACGAGCAGTACTTC.